These 9 T cell receptor beta chains were sequenced from one sample in a study of early T cells in non-severe SARS-CoV-2 infection. MiXCR, run by TCRdb on the 5' RACE reads, gives a single entry per CDR3 protein. The data contain 40,000 to 55,000 distinct CDR3 sequences, about 5.7% of them singletons. The source material was whole blood, sampled at baseline. All receptors come from an adult who was a healthcare worker with PCR-confirmed SARS-CoV-2 infection or an uninfected control (not recorded which).

A few counts support this clonotype. The chain links TRBV4-3 to TRBJ2-2, with 12 positions matching TRBD2. The CDR3 has 18 residues. From germline, CDR1 is LGHNA and CDR2 YSLEER. Trimming took 1 base from V and 7 from J; bases not matched to a gene: 10. The CDR3 DNA follows: TGCGCCAGCAGCCAAGGCGGACCGGGACTAGCGGGCAACGGGGAGCTGTTTTTT. This gives the protein CASSQGGPGLAGNGELFF.

The chain couples TRBV19 to TRBJ2-4; perhaps TRBD2 as D (6 bases). The CDR3 extends over 14 amino acids. Germline V lookup: CDR1 LNHDA, CDR2 SQIVND (reference sequence). V was pared by 10 bases and J by 8 bases, with 21 bases between. CDR3 region: CATSEERGADIQYF. CDR3 in DNA: TGTGCCACCAGCGAAGAACGCGGGGCCGACATTCAGTACTTC. Based on the CDR3 plus reference TRBV19 and TRBJ2-4, the full variable domain is DGGITQSPKYLFRKEGQNVTLSCEQNLNHDAMYWYRQDPGQGLRLIYYSQIVNDFQKGDIAEGYSVSREKKESFPLTVTSAQKNPTAFYLCATSEERGADIQYFGAGTRLSVL.

This clonotype was counted at least ten times. The chain joins TRBV20-1 to TRBJ2-4; 7 bases fit TRBD2. The germline gives CDR1 DFQATT, CDR2 SNEGSKA (reference sequence). The CDR3 contains 17 residues. J was trimmed by 1 base and V by 0 bases; bases with no gene match: 9. CDR3 region: CSARERPAGAAKNIQYF. In DNA form, the CDR3 reads TGCAGTGCTAGAGAACGCCCCGCGGGAGCTGCCAAAAACATTCAGTACTTC.

The CDR3 is CASSQEREGNYGYTF. The CDR3 bases are TGCGCCAGCAGCCAAGAACGGGAGGGGAACTATGGCTACACCTTC. V usage is TRBV4-1 and J usage is TRBJ1-2; TRBD1 is a possible D gene (5 bases). The CDR3 is 15 residues long. Trimming removed 0 bases from V and 2 bases from J, with 10 bases in between. Germline V lookup: CDR1 MGHRA, CDR2 YSYEKL.

In regard to this clonotype: A junction end diverges from the germline sequence, so it may reflect a read error. J is TRBJ2-1 and V is TRBV7-9, with 11 bases matching TRBD2. The CDR3 extends over 15 amino acids. CDR1 and CDR2 from the germline V gene are SEHNR and FQNEAQ (reference sequence). CDR3 coding DNA: TGTGTCAGCAGCCAGACTAGCGGGGTGGTTAATGAGCAGTTCTTC. It translates to CVSSQTSGVVNEQFF.

In its sample, this clonotype was seen many times. At one boundary the junction diverges from the germline segment, which might be a read error. This chain uses TRBV7-7 with TRBJ2-2; no firm D call. Germline V gene sequence: CDR1 SSHAT, CDR2 FNYEAQ (reference sequence). The CDR3 extends over 14 amino acids. The CDR3 reads CASSLDGLAGELFF. The CDR3 DNA follows: TGTGCTAGCAGCTTGGACGGGCTCGCCGGGGAGCTGTTTTTT.

This clonotype has more than one count but fewer than ten. This sequence joins TRBV11-3 and TRBJ2-7, with D uncertain. Trimming removed 0 bases from V and 1 base from J, with 1 base in between. The CDR3 has 12 amino acids. Germline V lookup: CDR1 SGHNT, CDR2 YENEEA. The CDR3 protein is CASSLDSYEQYF. CDR3 DNA sequence: TGTGCCAGCAGCTTAGATTCCTACGAGCAGTACTTC.

The J gene is TRBJ2-1, the V gene TRBV3-1; a weak D match, TRBD1 (6 bases). The V end was cut by 1 base, the J end by 5 bases, with 9 bases between. The CDR3 runs 14 residues. Germline CDR1 LGHDT, CDR2 YNNKEL (reference sequence). CDR3 sequence: CASSQVTGNNEQFF. The CDR3 coding sequence is TGTGCCAGCAGCCAAGTCACAGGGAACAATGAGCAGTTCTTC.

The table lists this clonotype with a few counts. The rearrangement uses TRBV5-1 and TRBJ2-7; TRBD1 matches at 9 bases. From germline, CDR1 is SGHRS and CDR2 YFSETQ. Trimming at V came to 2 bases and at J to 4 bases, leaving 4 bases not matched to a gene. CDR3 length equals 14 residues. The CDR3 reads CASSLQGARYEQYF. CDR3 DNA sequence: TGCGCCAGCAGCTTACAGGGGGCGCGGTACGAGCAGTACTTC.